These 21 T cell receptor beta chains came from one sample sequenced in a study of cytomegalovirus exposure and HLA in healthy donors. The primer mix had 60 Vbeta and 13 Jbeta primers. The protocol was immunoSEQ multiplex PCR, while the TCRdb copy is restricted to in-frame clones and leaves out a portion. The sample shows around 150,000 clones, about 79% of them seen only once. Material: PBMCs. These receptors were obtained from a male donor in good health and CMV-seronegative.

This clone occurred a few times. V usage is TRBV19 and J usage is TRBJ2-5, with D maybe TRBD2 (5 bases). V was shortened by 6 bases and J by 6 bases, with 14 bases between the two germline ends. Germline V gives CDR1 LNHDA, CDR2 SQIVND (reference sequence). The length of the CDR3 is 13 residues. The CDR3 DNA follows: TGTGCCAGTAGCCGGGGATTTCTGAAGACCCAGTACTTC. Translating gives CASSRGFLKTQYF.

This clone was observed a few times. The chain employs TRBV7-3 and TRBJ1-1, with a weak D call TRBD1 (5 bases). The V end lost 2 bases, the J end lost 1 base, and 11 bases lay between the germline ends. CDR1 and CDR2 from the germline V gene are SGHTA and FQGTGA. The CDR3 covers 15 residues. The DNA for the CDR3 is TGTGCCAGCAGCTTATCAGGGAGGGAGAACACTGAAGCTTTCTTT. Translation: CASSLSGRENTEAFF.

This chain links TRBV6-5 with TRBJ2-7; 7 bases line up with TRBD1. V lost 2 bases and J lost 4; bases outside the gene matches: 5. The V gene's germline CDR1 is MNHEY and CDR2 SVGAGI. CDR3 size: 14 residues. This chain's CDR3 is CASSYVGQAYEQYF. In DNA form, the CDR3 reads TGTGCCAGCAGTTACGTCGGACAGGCATACGAGCAGTACTTC.

The chain joins TRBV29-1 to TRBJ2-2; 10 positions agree with TRBD1. Germline V gene lookup returns CDR1 SQVTM and CDR2 ANQGSEA. The CDR3 runs to 14 residues. V was pared by 7 bases and J by 5 bases, with 7 bases of the junction left unmatched. The CDR3 DNA sequence: TGCAGCGCCCCGCGACAGGGGGCAACCGGGGAGCTGTTTTTT. Translated, it gives CSAPRQGATGELFF.

This rearrangement joins TRBV18 to TRBJ1-2; no definite D call. The length of the CDR3 is 11 residues. Germline V gene lookup returns CDR1 KGHSH and CDR2 LQKENI. V gave up 2 bases and J gave up 5 bases, with 3 bases separating them. The CDR3 DNA reads TGTGCCAGCTCACCAACATATGGCTACACCTTC. Its protein product is CASSPTYGYTF.

The J gene is TRBJ1-1, the V gene TRBV5-1; 10 nucleotides line up with TRBD1. The V segment lost 2 bases and the J segment 5 bases; nucleotides outside the gene matches: 6. The CDR3 has 15 residues. In germline, CDR1 is SGHRS, CDR2 YFSETQ. Here the CDR3 DNA reads TGCGCCAGCAGCTTAGAGGGACAGGGGAGGACTGAAGCTTTCTTT. It codes for CASSLEGQGRTEAFF. Full variable domain (rest looked up from reference TRBV5-1 and TRBJ1-1): KAGVTQTPRYLIKTRGQQVTLSCSPISGHRSVSWYQQTPGQGLQFLFEYFSETQRNKGNFPGRFSGRQFSNSRSEMNVSTLELGDSALYLCASSLEGQGRTEAFFGQGTRLTVV.

The chain employs TRBV29-1 and TRBJ1-2, with D tentatively TRBD1 (6 bases). The germline V gene encodes CDR1 SQVTM and CDR2 ANQGSEA. The length of the CDR3 is 14 residues. The V end lost 5 bases, the J end lost 4 bases, and 17 bases lay between the germline ends. The chain's CDR3 is CSVQGPGAAYGYTF. For the CDR3, the DNA is TGCAGCGTTCAGGGGCCAGGGGCGGCCTATGGCTACACCTTC.

The V and J genes are TRBV9 and TRBJ2-7; a weak D match, TRBD1 (5 bases). Deletions cut 7 bases from V and 2 bases from J, with 13 bases between. There are 13 residues in the CDR3. CDR1 is SGDLS, CDR2 YYNGEE, per germline. The DNA for the CDR3 is TGTGCCAGCGCGCAGGGCTCTCCCTACGAGCAGTACTTC. This encodes CASAQGSPYEQYF.

Note on this clone: At one of its ends the junction is not consistent with the germline gene, which may arise from a read error. The chain uses TRBV7-9 and TRBJ1-1, with 7 bases that match TRBD1. The CDR3 totals 15 residues. Per the germline V gene, CDR1 is SEHNR and CDR2 is FQNEAQ (reference sequence). CDR3 nucleotide sequence: TGTTCCAGCAGCCCCGAGACAGGGTCGGGCACTGAAGCTTTCTTT. It is translated as CSSSPETGSGTEAFF.

The J gene is TRBJ1-1, the V gene TRBV7-2, with a possible D match to TRBD1 (5 bases). V lost 1 base to trimming and J lost 0 bases, with 9 bases between them. The germline gives CDR1 SGHTA, CDR2 FQGNSA. The CDR3 consists of 15 residues. CDR3 nucleotide sequence: TGTGCCAGCAGCTTAGAGGGGATGGTGAACACTGAAGCTTTCTTT. Translation: CASSLEGMVNTEAFF.

The chain joins TRBV6-1 to TRBJ1-5; tentative D call: TRBD1 (5 bases). Germline lookup yields CDR1 MNHNS and CDR2 SASEGT. The CDR3 spans 14 residues. V lost 3 bases to trimming and J lost 7 bases, with 13 bases between them. In DNA form, the CDR3 reads TGTGCCAGCAGTGACTCAGGGAAGGGCCAGCCCCAGCATTTT. This codes for CASSDSGKGQPQHF.

The chain carries TRBV18 and TRBJ2-7; 11 nucleotides agree with TRBD2. This CDR3 has 18 amino acids. Germline loops: CDR1 KGHSH, CDR2 LQKENI. V lost 3 bases to trimming and J lost 6 bases; unmatched junction nucleotides: 16. CDR3 sequence reads: CASSPLSPYSGRASEQYF. In DNA form, the CDR3 reads TGTGCCAGCTCACCGCTCTCCCCATATAGCGGGAGGGCTAGCGAGCAGTACTTC.

The rearrangement uses TRBV5-1 and TRBJ2-4; TRBD1 might be the D (7 bases). The germline V and J ends were trimmed by 0 bases and 9 bases, with 13 bases remaining between them. The V gene's germline CDR1 is SGHRS and CDR2 YFSETQ. There are 14 residues in the CDR3. DNA of the CDR3: TGCGCCAGCAGCTTGGTTGCCCAGGGGGGCATTCAGTACTTC. Translation: CASSLVAQGGIQYF.

V and J are TRBV7-2 and TRBJ1-1; TRBD1 matches at 7 bases. Germline CDR1 and CDR2: SGHTA and FQGNSA. The CDR3 runs to 15 residues. After removal of 5 bases from V and 4 bases from J, the junction contained 10 bases not matched to a gene. The CDR3 is CASSTRQGEITEAFF. Written as DNA, the CDR3 is TGTGCCAGCAGCACTCGACAGGGTGAAATCACTGAAGCTTTCTTT.

The genes are TRBV6-6 and TRBJ1-4, with 10 bases fitting TRBD1. Per the germline V gene, CDR1 is MNHNY and CDR2 is SVGAGI (reference sequence). CDR3 length equals 14 residues. Losses at the gene ends were 8 bases for V and 8 bases for J; bases not matched to a gene: 8. The CDR3 coding sequence is TGTGCCAGCGGAAACCGGGACAGGGGAGAAAAACTGTTTTTT. It codes for CASGNRDRGEKLFF.

The chain joins TRBV12-5 to TRBJ2-5; TRBD1 matches at 8 bases. CDR1 is LGHNT and CDR2 is FRNRAP in the germline V gene. The CDR3 runs to 14 residues. V trimming: 5 bases; J trimming: 5 bases; junction bases outside the gene matches: 7. CDR3 sequence: CASGVGQGRETQYF. For the CDR3, the DNA is TGTGCTAGTGGTGTCGGACAGGGACGGGAGACCCAGTACTTC.

The chain is built from TRBV18 and TRBJ1-1, with TRBD1 matching 8 bases. J was trimmed by 4 bases and V by 8 bases; bases with no gene match: 6. CDR3 length: 13 residues. Germline CDR1 KGHSH, CDR2 LQKENI. This chain's CDR3 is CASLQGASTEAFF. CDR3 DNA sequence: TGTGCCAGCCTCCAGGGGGCCAGCACTGAAGCTTTCTTT.

The V call is TRBV5-4, the J call TRBJ2-5; 11 bases are a match to TRBD2. Germline V gene sequence: CDR1 SGHNT, CDR2 YYREEE (reference sequence). The CDR3 sequence is 16 residues long. J gave up 4 bases and V 0 bases, and 5 bases lay outside the gene matches. The CDR3 protein is CASSLAGLAGGETQYF. CDR3 nucleotides: TGTGCCAGCAGCTTGGCCGGCCTAGCGGGGGGAGAGACCCAGTACTTC.

The rearrangement uses TRBV14 and TRBJ1-1, with D perhaps TRBD1 (6 bases). The germline gives CDR1 SGHDN, CDR2 FVKESK. This CDR3 is 17 amino acids long. V lost 3 bases to trimming and J lost 0 bases, with 17 bases between them. CDR3 coding DNA: TGTGCCAGCAGCCACAAATACAGGGATGGAATGAACACTGAAGCTTTCTTT. Its protein is CASSHKYRDGMNTEAFF.

Only one count was recorded for this clone. The genes are TRBV27 and TRBJ2-1; D perhaps matches TRBD2 (6 bases). This CDR3 is 13 amino acids long. Trimming removed 3 bases at V and 9 bases at J, with 12 bases between. Germline CDR1 and CDR2: MNHEY and SMNVEV (reference sequence). In DNA, the CDR3 is TGTGCCAGCAGTTTGACTAGTCGCGGTGAGCAGTTCTTC. It encodes CASSLTSRGEQFF.

The chain couples TRBV9 to TRBJ2-3; TRBD1 is a possible D gene (6 bases). CDR3 size: 15 residues. The ends were cut back, 4 bases at V and 3 bases at J, with 15 bases in the middle. Germline CDR1 is SGDLS and CDR2 is YYNGEE. The CDR3 loop is CASSYSSRGTDTQYF. CDR3 bases: TGTGCCAGCAGCTATTCCTCGAGGGGGACAGATACGCAGTATTTT.